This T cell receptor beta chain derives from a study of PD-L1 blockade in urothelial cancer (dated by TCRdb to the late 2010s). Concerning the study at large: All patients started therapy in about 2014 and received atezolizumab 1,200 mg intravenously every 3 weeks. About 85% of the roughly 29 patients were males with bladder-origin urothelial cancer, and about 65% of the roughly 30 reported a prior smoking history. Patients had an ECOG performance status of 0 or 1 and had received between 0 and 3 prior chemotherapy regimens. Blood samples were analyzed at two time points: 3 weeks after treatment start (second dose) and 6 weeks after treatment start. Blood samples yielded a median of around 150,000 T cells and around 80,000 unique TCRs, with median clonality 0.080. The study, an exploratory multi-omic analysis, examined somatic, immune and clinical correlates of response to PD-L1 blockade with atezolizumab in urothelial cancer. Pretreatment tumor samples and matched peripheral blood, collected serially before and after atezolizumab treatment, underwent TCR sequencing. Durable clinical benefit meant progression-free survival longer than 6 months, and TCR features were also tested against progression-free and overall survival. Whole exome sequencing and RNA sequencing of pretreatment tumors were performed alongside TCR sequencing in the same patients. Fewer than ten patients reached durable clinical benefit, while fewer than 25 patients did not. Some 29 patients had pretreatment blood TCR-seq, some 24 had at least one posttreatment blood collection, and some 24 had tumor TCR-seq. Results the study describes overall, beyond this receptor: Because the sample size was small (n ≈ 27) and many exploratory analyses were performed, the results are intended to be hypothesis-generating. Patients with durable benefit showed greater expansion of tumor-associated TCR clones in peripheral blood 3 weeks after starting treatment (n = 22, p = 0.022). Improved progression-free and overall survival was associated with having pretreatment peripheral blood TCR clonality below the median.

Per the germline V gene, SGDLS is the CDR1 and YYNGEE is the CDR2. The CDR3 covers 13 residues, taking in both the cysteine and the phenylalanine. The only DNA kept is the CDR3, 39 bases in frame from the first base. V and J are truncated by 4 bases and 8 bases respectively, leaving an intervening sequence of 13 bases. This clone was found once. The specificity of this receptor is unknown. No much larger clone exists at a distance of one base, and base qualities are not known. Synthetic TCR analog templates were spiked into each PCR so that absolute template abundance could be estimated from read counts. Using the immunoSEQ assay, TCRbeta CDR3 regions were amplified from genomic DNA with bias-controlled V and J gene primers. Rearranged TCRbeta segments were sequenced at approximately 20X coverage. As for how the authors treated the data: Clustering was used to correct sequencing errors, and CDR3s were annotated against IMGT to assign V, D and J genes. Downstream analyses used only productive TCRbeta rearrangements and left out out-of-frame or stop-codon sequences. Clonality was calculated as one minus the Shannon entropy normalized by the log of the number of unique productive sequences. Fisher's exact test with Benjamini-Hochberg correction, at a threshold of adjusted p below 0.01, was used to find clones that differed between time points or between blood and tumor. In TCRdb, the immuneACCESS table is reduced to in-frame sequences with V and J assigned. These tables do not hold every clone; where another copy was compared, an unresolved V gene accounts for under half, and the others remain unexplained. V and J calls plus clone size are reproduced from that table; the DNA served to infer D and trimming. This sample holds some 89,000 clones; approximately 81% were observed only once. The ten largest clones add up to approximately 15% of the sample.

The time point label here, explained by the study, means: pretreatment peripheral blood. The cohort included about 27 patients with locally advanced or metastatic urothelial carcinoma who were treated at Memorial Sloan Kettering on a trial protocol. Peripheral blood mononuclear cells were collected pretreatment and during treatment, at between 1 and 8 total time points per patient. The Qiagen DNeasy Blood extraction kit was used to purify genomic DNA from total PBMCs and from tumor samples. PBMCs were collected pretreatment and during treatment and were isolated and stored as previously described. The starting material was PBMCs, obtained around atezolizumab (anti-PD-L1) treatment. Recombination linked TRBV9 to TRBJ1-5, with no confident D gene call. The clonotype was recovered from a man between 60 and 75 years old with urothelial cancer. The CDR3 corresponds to CASSPSPMEPQHF. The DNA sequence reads TGTGCCAGCAGCCCGAGCCCAATGGAGCCCCAGCATTTT.